This T cell receptor (beta chain) was found in a study of T cells in localized non-small cell lung cancer. Findings of the study overall: Uninvolved adjacent lung showed the highest T cell clonality, exceeding tumor. Because only a single region of the tumor was sequenced, heterogeneity remains possible.

Sequencing used immunoSEQ multiplex PCR; TCRdb keeps in-frame clones, though not all of them. The sample shows around 90,000 clones, roughly 80% of them seen only once. As to this clone: Its antigen is not known.

V gave up 4 bases and J gave up 6 bases; unmatched junction bases: 6. The CDR3 covers 16 residues. Germline V gives CDR1 SGHNT, CDR2 YYREEE (reference sequence). The sequence came from a man between 40 and 75 years old with stage II squamous cell lung carcinoma. The J gene is TRBJ2-3, the V gene TRBV5-4; 15 bases line up with TRBD2. The input for sequencing was PBMCs, taken before any cancer treatment. CDR3 bases: TGTGCCAGCAGCGCCGGACTAGCGGGAGGGGAGGATACGCAGTATTTT. Residues: CASSAGLAGGEDTQYF. The complete variable domain, with remaining parts taken from reference TRBV5-4 and TRBJ2-3, reads ETGVTQSPTHLIKTRGQQVTLRCSSQSGHNTVSWYQQALGQGPQFIFQYYREEENGRGNFPPRFSGLQFPNYSSELNVNALELDDSALYLCASSAGLAGGEDTQYFGPGTRLTVL.